This T cell receptor (beta chain) was profiled in a study of blood T cell repertoires in COVID-19. Study overall: The study drew acute and convalescent COVID-19 samples from the United States, Italy and Spain. In each case, the material was cDNA or gDNA derived from T cells, B-cell-depleted T cells, or PBMCs.

This clone was counted once. The germline V and J ends were trimmed by 5 bases and 4 bases, with 10 bases remaining between them. CDR1 is GTSNPN, CDR2 SVGIG, per germline (reference sequence). The CDR3 extends over 12 amino acids. Original handling: For nucleated cells, counts were estimated from reference gene primer amplification. The table came from immunoSEQ multiplex PCR; TCRdb's copy has only in-frame clones and leaves some out. For V, J and clone size, that table is used; D and trimming come from the DNA. The sample has approximately 250,000 clones, around nine tenths seen once; the top ten hold about 8.8%.

Sequencing was done on a sample of peripheral blood. The chain employs TRBV30 and TRBJ2-3; TRBD2 might be the D (6 bases). This clonotype was obtained from a middle-aged man with active or convalescent COVID-19. Written as DNA, the CDR3 is TGTGCCTGGGGGCGGGAATCAGATACGCAGTATTTT. It specifies CAWGRESDTQYF. The full variable domain, in which reference TRBV30 and TRBJ2-3 provide the parts outside the CDR3, is SQTIHQWPATLVQPVGSPLSLECTVEGTSNPNLYWYRQAAGRGLQLLFYSVGIGQISSEVPQNLSASRPQDRQFILSSKKLLLSDSGFYLCAWGRESDTQYFGPGTRLTVL.